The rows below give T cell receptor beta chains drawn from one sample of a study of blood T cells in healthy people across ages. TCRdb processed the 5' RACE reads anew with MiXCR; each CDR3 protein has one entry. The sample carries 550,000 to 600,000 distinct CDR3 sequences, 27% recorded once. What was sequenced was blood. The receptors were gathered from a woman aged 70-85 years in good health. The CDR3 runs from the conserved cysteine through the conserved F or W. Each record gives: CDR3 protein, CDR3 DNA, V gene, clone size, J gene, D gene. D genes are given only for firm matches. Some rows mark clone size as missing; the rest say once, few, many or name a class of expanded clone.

CDR3 protein: CASSLAGWEQYF
CDR3 DNA: TGCGCCAGCAGCTTGGCAGGGTGGGAGCAGTACTTC
V gene: TRBV5-1
clone size: few
J gene: TRBJ2-7
D gene: -

CDR3 protein: CASSEPQTNEKLFF
CDR3 DNA: TGTGCCAGCAGTGAACCTCAAACGAATGAAAAACTGTTTTTT
V gene: TRBV2
clone size: -
J gene: TRBJ1-4
D gene: -

CDR3 protein: CASSLRNAEAFF
CDR3 DNA: TGTGCCAGCAGTCTAAGGAATGCTGAAGCTTTCTTT
V gene: TRBV12-3/TRBV12-4
clone size: -
J gene: TRBJ1-1
D gene: -

CDR3 protein: CASSQVYGGVQETQYF
CDR3 DNA: TGCGCCAGCAGCCAAGTGTACGGGGGGGTGCAAGAGACCCAGTACTTC
V gene: TRBV4-3
clone size: few
J gene: TRBJ2-5
D gene: TRBD2

CDR3 protein: CASSPDQQETQYF
CDR3 DNA: TGTGCCAGCAGCCCAGACCAACAAGAGACCCAGTACTTC
V gene: TRBV7-9
clone size: -
J gene: TRBJ2-5
D gene: -

CDR3 protein: CASSPAGKDTQYF
CDR3 DNA: TGTGCTAGCAGCCCCGCGGGGAAAGATACGCAGTATTTT
V gene: TRBV7-7
clone size: few
J gene: TRBJ2-3
D gene: -

CDR3 protein: CASRKSGAGELFF
CDR3 DNA: TGTGCCAGCAGGAAATCGGGGGCCGGGGAGCTGTTTTTT
V gene: TRBV25-1
clone size: few
J gene: TRBJ2-2
D gene: -

CDR3 protein: CASRTDFSTDTQYF
CDR3 DNA: TGTGCCAGCAGGACAGACTTTAGCACAGATACGCAGTATTTT
V gene: TRBV6-6
clone size: -
J gene: TRBJ2-3
D gene: -

CDR3 protein: CASSRTGQGMKLFF
CDR3 DNA: TGTGCCAGCAGCCGTACGGGACAGGGGATGAAACTGTTTTTT
V gene: TRBV27
clone size: few
J gene: TRBJ1-4
D gene: TRBD1

CDR3 protein: CASSFSENNEQFF
CDR3 DNA: TGTGCCAGCAGCTTTTCAGAGAACAATGAGCAGTTCTTC
V gene: TRBV7-3
clone size: many
J gene: TRBJ2-1
D gene: -

CDR3 protein: CASNQDRLQNTGELFF
CDR3 DNA: TGCGCCAGCAACCAAGATCGATTGCAGAACACCGGGGAGCTGTTTTTT
V gene: TRBV4-3
clone size: -
J gene: TRBJ2-2
D gene: -

CDR3 protein: CASSYSTLDRYEQYF
CDR3 DNA: TGTGCCAGCAGTTACTCTACCTTGGACAGGTACGAGCAGTACTTC
V gene: TRBV6-5
clone size: -
J gene: TRBJ2-7
D gene: TRBD1

CDR3 protein: CASSLIGQAGELFF
CDR3 DNA: TGTGCCAGCAGCTTAATCGGGCAGGCCGGGGAGCTGTTTTTT
V gene: TRBV7-6
clone size: -
J gene: TRBJ2-2
D gene: -

CDR3 protein: CAASAELPGELFF
CDR3 DNA: TGTGCCGCCAGTGCTGAATTGCCCGGGGAGCTGTTTTTT
V gene: TRBV24-1
clone size: -
J gene: TRBJ2-2
D gene: -

CDR3 protein: CASSEYGNQPQHF
CDR3 DNA: TGTGCCAGCAGTGAATACGGCAATCAGCCCCAGCATTTT
V gene: TRBV25-1
clone size: -
J gene: TRBJ1-5
D gene: -

CDR3 protein: CASGQQYEQYF
CDR3 DNA: TGTGCCTCGGGACAGCAATACGAGCAGTACTTC
V gene: TRBV6-2/TRBV6-3
clone size: few
J gene: TRBJ2-7
D gene: TRBD1

CDR3 protein: CASSLPQGAYGYTF
CDR3 DNA: TGTGCCAGCAGCCTACCACAGGGGGCTTATGGCTACACCTTC
V gene: TRBV4-2
clone size: -
J gene: TRBJ1-2
D gene: TRBD1

CDR3 protein: CSASIGLANKETQYF
CDR3 DNA: TGCAGTGCTTCGATCGGATTAGCGAATAAGGAGACCCAGTACTTC
V gene: TRBV20-1
clone size: many
J gene: TRBJ2-5
D gene: -

CDR3 protein: CASSYWGGETQYF
CDR3 DNA: TGTGCCAGCAGTTACTGGGGCGGCGAGACCCAGTACTTC
V gene: TRBV6-2/TRBV6-3
clone size: -
J gene: TRBJ2-5
D gene: -

CDR3 protein: CSASSGGATDTQYF
CDR3 DNA: TGCAGTGCTAGTAGCGGGGGTGCCACAGATACGCAGTATTTT
V gene: TRBV20-1
clone size: -
J gene: TRBJ2-3
D gene: TRBD2

CDR3 protein: CASSLSRPLATNEKLFF
CDR3 DNA: TGTGCCAGCAGTTTATCTAGACCCCTTGCAACTAATGAAAAACTGTTTTTT
V gene: TRBV28
clone size: few
J gene: TRBJ1-4
D gene: -

CDR3 protein: CAGSLDYGTSVYNEQFF
CDR3 DNA: TGTGCCGGCAGCTTGGATTATGGGACTAGCGTTTACAATGAGCAGTTCTTC
V gene: TRBV5-6
clone size: -
J gene: TRBJ2-1
D gene: TRBD2

CDR3 protein: CASSQASGTSIYEQYF
CDR3 DNA: TGTGCCAGCAGCCAAGCGAGCGGGACTTCGATATACGAGCAGTACTTC
V gene: TRBV4-2
clone size: few
J gene: TRBJ2-7
D gene: TRBD2

CDR3 protein: CASSLVGGANDEQFF
CDR3 DNA: TGTGCCAGCAGCTTAGTTGGCGGTGCTAACGATGAGCAGTTCTTC
V gene: TRBV7-2
clone size: -
J gene: TRBJ2-1
D gene: -

CDR3 protein: CSVEGPGQETQYF
CDR3 DNA: TGCAGCGTTGAAGGGCCAGGGCAAGAGACCCAGTACTTC
V gene: TRBV29-1
clone size: few
J gene: TRBJ2-5
D gene: -